The 4 T cell receptor beta chains below come from one sample, sequenced in a study of early T cells in non-severe SARS-CoV-2 infection. TCRdb analysed the 5' RACE reads with MiXCR anew, one entry per CDR3 protein. The repertoire holds under 60,000 distinct CDR3 sequences, roughly 8.8% seen once, with about a fifth in the top ten. The sequencing input was whole blood. These receptors all come from an adult who was a healthcare worker with PCR-confirmed SARS-CoV-2 infection or an uninfected control (not recorded which).

The rearrangement links TRBV9 to TRBJ1-1; 7 positions agree with TRBD1. The CDR3 runs 14 residues. CDR1 SGDLS and CDR2 YYNGEE come from the germline V gene. Trimming took 5 bases from V and 2 from J; bases not matched to a gene: 6. CDR3 bases: TGTGCCAGCAGTCGAGGGGGCTTAAACACTGAAGCTTTCTTT. Amino acids: CASSRGGLNTEAFF.

The chain is built from TRBV3-1 and TRBJ1-1; 8 bases align to TRBD1. The CDR3 spans 13 residues. V dropped 4 bases and J dropped 5; count of bases not matched to a gene: 3. CDR1 and CDR2 from the germline V gene are LGHDT and YNNKEL (reference sequence). As DNA, the CDR3 is TGTGCCAGCAGCCGTCGGACAGGGACTGAAGCTTTCTTT. Amino acid sequence: CASSRRTGTEAFF.

This clonotype was seen a handful of times. This chain uses TRBV5-1 with TRBJ2-3, with D possibly TRBD2 on 5 matching bases. The V end lost 0 bases, the J end lost 1 base, and 9 bases lay between the germline ends. The CDR3 runs to 15 residues. Germline V CDR1 and CDR2: SGHRS, YFSETQ. This chain's CDR3 is CASSLVASRTDTQYF. The CDR3 bases are TGCGCCAGCAGCTTGGTGGCTAGCCGCACAGATACGCAGTATTTT. The variable domain in full, completed from reference TRBV5-1 and TRBJ2-3, reads KAGVTQTPRYLIKTRGQQVTLSCSPISGHRSVSWYQQTPGQGLQFLFEYFSETQRNKGNFPGRFSGRQFSNSRSEMNVSTLELGDSALYLCASSLVASRTDTQYFGPGTRLTVL.

V usage is TRBV20-1 and J usage is TRBJ2-7; D uncertain. Germline V CDR1 and CDR2: DFQATT, SNEGSKA (reference sequence). Trimming took off 3 bases at V and 2 bases at J, with 14 bases between the two ends. The CDR3 is 14 amino acids. This CDR3 is CSASSGSNPYEQYF. The CDR3 DNA reads TGCAGTGCTAGTTCCGGTAGCAATCCCTACGAGCAGTACTTC.